The next 29 T cell receptor beta chains were all read from a single sample in a study of blood T cell repertoires in COVID-19. Assay: immunoSEQ multiplex PCR; the TCRdb copy retains only in-frame clones and omits some. The sample has under 60,000 clones; over 65% are singletons. Source material: peripheral blood. The receptors originated from a human donor in a cohort sampled during active COVID-19.

The chain combines TRBV6-2 or TRBV6-3 with TRBJ1-6, with D possibly TRBD1 on 6 matching bases. V dropped 4 bases and J dropped 8 bases, with 18 bases sitting between them. Germline CDR1 MNHEY, CDR2 SVGEGT. This CDR3 contains 16 residues. The CDR3 protein is CASSFDPQGIHSPLHF. In nucleotides, the CDR3 is TGTGCCAGCAGTTTCGACCCCCAGGGGATTCATTCACCCCTCCACTTT.

The chain is built from TRBV6-5 and TRBJ1-3; D is undetermined. The germline CDR1 and CDR2 sequences are MNHEY and SVGAGI. The length of the CDR3 is 14 residues. V dropped 8 bases and J dropped 2 bases, with 13 bases sitting between them. CDR3 in amino acids: CASATGDPGNTIYF. The CDR3 DNA follows: TGTGCCAGCGCGACCGGGGATCCTGGAAACACCATATATTTT.

V and J are TRBV6-2 or TRBV6-3 and TRBJ1-2; possible D gene TRBD1, 6 bases. The germline V gene encodes CDR1 MNHEY and CDR2 SVGEGT. Trimming removed 6 bases at V and 4 bases at J, with 21 bases between. This CDR3 comprises 16 residues. CDR3 protein: CASSIPPMGAVYGYTF. The CDR3 DNA is TGTGCCAGCAGCATACCTCCGATGGGGGCAGTCTATGGCTACACCTTC.

J is TRBJ2-3 and V is TRBV7-2; weak D call: TRBD2 (7 bases). The germline gives CDR1 SGHTA, CDR2 FQGNSA. CDR3 length: 15 amino acids. V gave up 0 bases and J gave up 5 bases, with 12 bases separating them. The CDR3 loop is CASSLAGGPIDTQYF. As DNA, the CDR3 is TGTGCCAGCAGCTTAGCGGGGGGGCCGATAGATACGCAGTATTTT. Full variable domain (missing parts from reference TRBV7-2 and TRBJ2-3): GAGVSQSPSNKVTEKGKDVELRCDPISGHTALYWYRQSLGQGLEFLIYFQGNSAPDKSGLPSDRFSAERTGGSVSTLTIQRTQQEDSAVYLCASSLAGGPIDTQYFGPGTRLTVL.

This chain joins TRBV27 and TRBJ1-1; unclear D gene. Trimming shortened V by 6 bases and J by 5 bases, and 13 bases separated the two germline ends. Germline V gene sequence: CDR1 MNHEY, CDR2 SMNVEV (reference sequence). The CDR3 contains 13 residues. The CDR3 reads CASRDHSGTEAFF. In nucleotides, the CDR3 is TGTGCCAGCAGGGACCATTCGGGAACTGAAGCTTTCTTT.

V gene TRBV5-4 combines with J gene TRBJ1-2; D ambiguous. Trimming cost V 0 bases and J 8 bases, with 8 bases left between them. This CDR3 is 12 amino acids long. Germline V gene sequence: CDR1 SGHNT, CDR2 YYREEE (reference sequence). The CDR3 loop reads CASSLVDGGYTF. CDR3 bases: TGTGCCAGCAGCTTGGTTGACGGGGGCTACACCTTC.

The V call is TRBV4-3, the J call TRBJ1-2; 7 bases align to TRBD1. The CDR3 runs to 14 residues. Germline V gene lookup returns CDR1 LGHNA and CDR2 YSLEER. V was clipped by 4 bases and J by 0 bases; unmatched bases: 2. CDR3 amino acids: CASSRGTANYGYTF. The DNA for the CDR3 is TGCGCCAGCAGCCGAGGGACAGCTAACTATGGCTACACCTTC.

The CDR3 region is CASRGAINSPLHF. CDR3 DNA sequence: TGTGCCAGCAGGGGGGCTATTAATTCACCCCTCCACTTT. This chain connects TRBV9 to TRBJ1-6, with D perhaps matching TRBD1 (6 bases). This CDR3 has 13 residues. In germline, CDR1 is SGDLS, CDR2 YYNGEE. V shed 5 bases and J shed 6 bases, with 9 bases lying between them.

The V and J genes are TRBV7-3 and TRBJ2-6; D not certain. Germline CDR1 reads SGHTA; CDR2 reads FQGTGA. V lost 5 bases and J 0 bases, leaving 14 bases between the germline ends. The CDR3 consists of 17 residues. DNA for the CDR3: TGTGCCAGCAGCCCACAGCCTGGGTTCTCTGGGGCCAACGTCCTGACTTTC. Encoded protein: CASSPQPGFSGANVLTF.

The chain employs TRBV11-2 and TRBJ2-5; 14 nucleotides match TRBD2. CDR3 length equals 17 residues. The germline V gene has CDR1 SGHAT and CDR2 FQNNGV. After removal of 4 bases from V and 3 bases from J, the junction contained 7 bases not matched to a gene. This chain's CDR3 is CASSSGPTSGGEETQYF. The CDR3 DNA is TGTGCCAGCAGCTCCGGACCGACTAGCGGGGGGGAAGAGACCCAGTACTTC.

V and J are TRBV10-2 and TRBJ2-7, with D uncertain. CDR1 and CDR2 from the germline V gene are WSHSY and SAAADI. Trimming removed 1 base at V and 5 bases at J, with 3 bases between. The CDR3 is 11 residues long. The CDR3 DNA reads TGCGCCAGCAGTGAGTATAACGAGCAGTACTTC. This sequence encodes CASSEYNEQYF.

The chain employs TRBV18 and TRBJ2-5, with D maybe TRBD2 (5 bases). This CDR3 region has 16 residues. The V and J ends lost 3 bases and 5 bases respectively, with 19 bases between them. CDR1 is KGHSH, CDR2 LQKENI, per germline. The CDR3, as DNA: TGTGCCAGCTCACCGCGCTCCGGGATTCAGAGGGAGACCCAGTACTTC. Its protein product is CASSPRSGIQRETQYF.

The chain is built from TRBV2 and TRBJ1-1; tentative D call: TRBD1 (5 bases). V gave up 7 bases and J gave up 0 bases, with 18 bases separating them. Germline V CDR1 and CDR2: SNHLY, FYNNEI. There are 16 residues in the CDR3. Here the CDR3 DNA reads TGTGCCAGCAAGCCTTGGACGGACACCATGAACACTGAAGCTTTCTTT. It specifies CASKPWTDTMNTEAFF.

CDR3 coding DNA: TGTGCCAGCAGTTCAGGACAGTTCCAAGAGACCCAGTACTTC. Translation gives CASSSGQFQETQYF. The chain is built from TRBV28 and TRBJ2-5, with TRBD1 as a possible D gene (6 bases). The CDR3 totals 14 residues. Trimming shortened V by 4 bases and J by 1 base, and 10 bases separated the two germline ends. Germline CDR1 and CDR2: MDHEN and SYDVKM. Variable domain in full (rest from reference TRBV28 and TRBJ2-5): DVKVTQSSRYLVKRTGEKVFLECVQDMDHENMFWYRQDPGLGLRLIYFSYDVKMKEKGDIPEGYSVSREKKERFSLILESASTNQTSMYLCASSSGQFQETQYFGPGTRLLVL.

The chain uses TRBV7-9 and TRBJ2-1; weak D call: TRBD1 (5 bases). Germline CDR1 and CDR2: SEHNR and FQNEAQ (reference sequence). Between the trimmed V and J ends, which lost 1 base and 6 bases, there was a span of 10 bases. The CDR3 has 14 amino acids. The CDR3 is CASSLGPRVNEQFF. The CDR3 DNA is TGTGCCAGCAGCTTAGGACCCAGGGTCAATGAGCAGTTCTTC.

The chain combines TRBV2 with TRBJ2-7; 11 nucleotides match TRBD1. The ends lost 6 bases at V and 2 bases at J; junction bases unmatched: 3. The CDR3 sequence is 14 residues long. The V gene's germline CDR1 is SNHLY and CDR2 FYNNEI. The CDR3 region is CASSGDRGAYEQYF. DNA of the CDR3: TGTGCCAGCAGCGGGGACAGGGGGGCCTACGAGCAGTACTTC.

This chain connects TRBV29-1 to TRBJ2-3; TRBD2 might be the D (6 bases). Per the germline V gene, CDR1 is SQVTM and CDR2 is ANQGSEA. This CDR3 comprises 16 residues. Trimming pared 4 bases from V and 0 bases from J, leaving 17 bases between. CDR3 nucleotide sequence: TGCAGCGTTGCAGGGAGGCAGTTTACTAGCACAGATACGCAGTATTTT. It encodes CSVAGRQFTSTDTQYF.

The chain links TRBV6-2 or TRBV6-3 to TRBJ2-5, with a tentative D call TRBD2 (6 bases). Trimming removed 0 bases at V and 4 bases at J, with 9 bases between. Germline V gives CDR1 MNHEY, CDR2 SVGEGT. The CDR3 has 14 amino acids. The CDR3 DNA reads as TGTGCCAGCAGTTACTCTGGAGGGCGAGAGACCCAGTACTTC. It is translated as CASSYSGGRETQYF.

The V call is TRBV6-5, the J call TRBJ1-5, with D perhaps TRBD1 (5 bases). Germline V gives CDR1 MNHEY, CDR2 SVGAGI. The CDR3 covers 14 residues. Trimming took off 1 base at V and 6 bases at J, with 10 bases between the two ends. The CDR3 is CASSYYLGGQPQHF. DNA of the CDR3: TGTGCCAGCAGTTACTACCTCGGGGGTCAGCCCCAGCATTTT.

The chain recombines TRBV28 with TRBJ1-1; possibly TRBD1 for D (5 bases). V gave up 6 bases and J gave up 0 bases, with 14 bases separating them. This CDR3 comprises 15 residues. From germline, CDR1 is MDHEN and CDR2 SYDVKM. The CDR3 sequence: CASSRGGALNTEAFF. CDR3 nucleotide sequence: TGTGCCAGCAGCCGGGGAGGGGCCTTGAACACTGAAGCTTTCTTT.

The chain employs TRBV6-6 and TRBJ1-2; D possibly corresponds to TRBD1 (6 bases). Between the trimmed V and J ends, which lost 6 bases and 9 bases, there was a span of 11 bases. In germline, CDR1 is MNHNY, CDR2 SVGAGI (reference sequence). CDR3 length: 11 amino acids. The DNA of the CDR3 is TGTGCCAGCAGCCCAGGACAGCGCTACACCTTC. Protein: CASSPGQRYTF.

The sample holds one count of this clone. The V call is TRBV6-5, the J call TRBJ1-3; 7 nucleotides align to TRBD1. CDR1 is MNHEY, CDR2 SVGAGI, per germline. CDR3 size: 14 residues. With 7 bases clipped from V and 9 bases from J, the junction kept 12 bases outside the gene matches. For the CDR3, the DNA is TGTGCCAGCAAAATGGGACAGCTGGTCGGCACCATATATTTT. It codes for CASKMGQLVGTIYF.

The V call is TRBV30, the J call TRBJ2-1; 7 bases line up with TRBD2. Trimming took 5 bases from V and 1 from J; bases not matched to a gene: 8. Per the germline V gene, CDR1 is GTSNPN and CDR2 is SVGIG (reference sequence). The CDR3 runs to 15 residues. The CDR3 here is CAWGFLAESYNEQFF. In DNA form, the CDR3 reads TGTGCCTGGGGATTTCTAGCGGAATCCTACAATGAGCAGTTCTTC.

V and J are TRBV6-2 or TRBV6-3 and TRBJ2-3; D perhaps matches TRBD2 (5 bases). The V end lost 0 bases, the J end lost 2 bases, and 6 bases lay between the germline ends. This CDR3 has 14 residues. Germline V gives CDR1 MNHEY, CDR2 SVGEGT. The CDR3 is CASSYSTTTDTQYF. CDR3 in DNA: TGTGCCAGCAGTTACTCGACTACCACAGATACGCAGTATTTT.

This chain links TRBV5-5 with TRBJ1-5; no clear D. The CDR3 contains 15 residues. CDR1 is SGHKS and CDR2 is YYEKEE in the germline V gene (reference sequence). Deletions cut 0 bases from V and 3 bases from J, with 10 bases between. CDR3 DNA sequence: TGTGCCAGCAGCTTGGGAGGAGGGCCCAATCAGCCCCAGCATTTT. This translates into CASSLGGGPNQPQHF. Supplemented by reference TRBV5-5 and TRBJ1-5, the full variable domain reads DAGVTQSPTHLIKTRGQQVTLRCSPISGHKSVSWYQQVLGQGPQFIFQYYEKEERGRGNFPDRFSARQFPNYSSELNVNALLLGDSALYLCASSLGGGPNQPQHFGDGTRLSIL.

CDR3 coding DNA: TGCGCCAGCAGCTCCAAGGGGCAGGGGAGCACAGATACGCAGTATTTT. Protein sequence: CASSSKGQGSTDTQYF. This chain connects TRBV5-1 to TRBJ2-3, with TRBD1 as a possible D gene (6 bases). This CDR3 is built from 16 residues. Trimming removed 3 bases from V and 0 bases from J, with 14 bases in between. Germline V CDR1 and CDR2: SGHRS, YFSETQ.

CDR3: CASSLAPMNRDQPQHF. DNA of the CDR3: TGTGCCAGCAGCTTAGCGCCTATGAACAGGGATCAGCCCCAGCATTTT. The V gene is TRBV7-8, the J gene TRBJ1-5, with D tentatively TRBD1 (6 bases). The germline V and J ends were trimmed by 0 bases and 5 bases, with 14 bases remaining between them. The V gene's germline CDR1 is SGHVS and CDR2 FQNEAQ. CDR3 size: 16 residues.

This clone was recorded a few times. This chain links TRBV19 with TRBJ1-5; 7 bases are shared with TRBD1. Germline CDR1 is LNHDA and CDR2 is SQIVND (reference sequence). The CDR3 is 13 residues long. Losses at the gene ends were 9 bases for V and 7 bases for J; bases not matched to a gene: 9. The CDR3 protein is CASALQGKQPQHF. CDR3 in DNA: TGTGCCAGCGCCCTACAGGGGAAACAGCCCCAGCATTTT.

The chain has TRBV6-2 or TRBV6-3 and TRBJ2-2; maybe TRBD1 (6 bases). Deletions cut 5 bases from V and 3 bases from J, with 13 bases between. CDR1 is MNHEY and CDR2 is SVGEGT in the germline V gene. The CDR3 runs to 15 residues. CDR3 loop: CASSGQKDYTGELFF. CDR3 in DNA: TGTGCCAGCAGTGGACAGAAGGACTACACCGGGGAGCTGTTTTTT.